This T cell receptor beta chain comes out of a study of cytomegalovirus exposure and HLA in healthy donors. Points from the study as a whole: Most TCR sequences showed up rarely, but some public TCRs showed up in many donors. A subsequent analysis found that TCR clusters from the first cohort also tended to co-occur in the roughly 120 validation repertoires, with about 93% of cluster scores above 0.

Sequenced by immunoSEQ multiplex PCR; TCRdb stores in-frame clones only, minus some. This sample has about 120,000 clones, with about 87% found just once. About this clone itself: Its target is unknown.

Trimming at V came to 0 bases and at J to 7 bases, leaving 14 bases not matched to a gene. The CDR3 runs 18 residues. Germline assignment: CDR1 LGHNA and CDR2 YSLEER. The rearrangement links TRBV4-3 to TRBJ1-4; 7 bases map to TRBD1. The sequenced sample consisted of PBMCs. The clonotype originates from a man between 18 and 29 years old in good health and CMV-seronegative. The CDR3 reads CASSQEPGGRDSREKLFF. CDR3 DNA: TGCGCCAGCAGCCAAGAACCTGGCGGCCGGGACAGTCGTGAAAAACTGTTTTTT.